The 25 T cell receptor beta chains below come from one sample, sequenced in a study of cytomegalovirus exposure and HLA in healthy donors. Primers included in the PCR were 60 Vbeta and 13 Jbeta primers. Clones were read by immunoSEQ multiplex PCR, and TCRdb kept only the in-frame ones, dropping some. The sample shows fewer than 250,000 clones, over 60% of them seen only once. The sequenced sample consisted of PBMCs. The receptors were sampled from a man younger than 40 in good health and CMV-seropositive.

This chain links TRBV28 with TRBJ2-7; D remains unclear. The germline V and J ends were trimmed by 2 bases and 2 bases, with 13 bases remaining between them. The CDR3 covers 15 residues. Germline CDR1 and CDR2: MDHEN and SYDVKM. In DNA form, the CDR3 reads TGTGCCAGCAGTTTAGGCCTAGTCGACCCCTACGAGCAGTACTTC. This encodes CASSLGLVDPYEQYF.

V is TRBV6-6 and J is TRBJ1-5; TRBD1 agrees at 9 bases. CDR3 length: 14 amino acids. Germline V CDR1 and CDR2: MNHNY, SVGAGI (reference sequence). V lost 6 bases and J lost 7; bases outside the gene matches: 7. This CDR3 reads CASSQTGGGQPQHF. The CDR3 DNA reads TGTGCCAGCAGCCAAACAGGGGGCGGGCAGCCCCAGCATTTT.

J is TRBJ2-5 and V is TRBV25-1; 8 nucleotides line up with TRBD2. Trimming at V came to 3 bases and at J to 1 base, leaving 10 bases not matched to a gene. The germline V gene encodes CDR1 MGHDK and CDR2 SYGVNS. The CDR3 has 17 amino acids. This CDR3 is CASSDLGGAGVQETQYF. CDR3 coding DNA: TGTGCCAGCAGTGATCTTGGTGGAGCGGGGGTCCAAGAGACCCAGTACTTC.

CDR3 residues: CASSRQGTTGELFF. The DNA of the CDR3 is TGTGCCAGCAGCCGACAGGGGACCACCGGGGAGCTGTTTTTT. V and J are TRBV11-2 and TRBJ2-2, with 8 positions matching TRBD1. The CDR3 has 14 residues. With V trimmed by 5 bases and J by 4 bases, 3 bases remained unmatched. Germline loops: CDR1 SGHAT, CDR2 FQNNGV. Supplemented by reference TRBV11-2 and TRBJ2-2, the full variable domain reads EAGVAQSPRYKIIEKRQSVAFWCNPISGHATLYWYQQILGQGPKLLIQFQNNGVVDDSQLPKDRFSAERLKGVDSTLKIQPAKLEDSAVYLCASSRQGTTGELFFGEGSRLTVL.

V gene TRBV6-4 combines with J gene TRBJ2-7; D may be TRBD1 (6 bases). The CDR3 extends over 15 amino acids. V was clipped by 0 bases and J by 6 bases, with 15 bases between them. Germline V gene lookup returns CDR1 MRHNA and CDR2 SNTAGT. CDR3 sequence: CASSDSPPGEFEQYF. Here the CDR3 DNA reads TGTGCCAGCAGTGACTCTCCTCCAGGGGAGTTCGAGCAGTACTTC.

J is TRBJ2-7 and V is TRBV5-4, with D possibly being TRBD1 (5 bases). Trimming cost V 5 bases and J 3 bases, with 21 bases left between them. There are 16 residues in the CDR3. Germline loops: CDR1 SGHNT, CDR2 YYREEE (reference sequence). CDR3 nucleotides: TGTGCCAGCAGACAAGAACCCAGGGAATCGGTCTACGAGCAGTACTTC. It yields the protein CASRQEPRESVYEQYF.

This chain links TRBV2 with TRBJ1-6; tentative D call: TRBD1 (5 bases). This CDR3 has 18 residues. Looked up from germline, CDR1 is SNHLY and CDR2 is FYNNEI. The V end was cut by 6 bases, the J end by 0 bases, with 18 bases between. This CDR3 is CASRGGISASSYNSPLHF. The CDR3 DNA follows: TGTGCCAGCAGGGGGGGGATTTCGGCGAGCTCCTATAATTCACCCCTCCACTTT. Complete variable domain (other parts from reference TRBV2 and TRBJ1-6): EPEVTQTPSHQVTQMGQEVILRCVPISNHLYFYWYRQILGQKVEFLVSFYNNEISEKSEIFDDQFSVERPDGSNFTLKIRSTKLEDSAMYFCASRGGISASSYNSPLHFGNGTRLTVT.

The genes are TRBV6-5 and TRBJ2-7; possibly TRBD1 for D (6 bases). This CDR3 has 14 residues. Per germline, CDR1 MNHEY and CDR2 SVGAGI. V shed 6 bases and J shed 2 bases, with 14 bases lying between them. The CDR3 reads CASRKDSPPYEQYF. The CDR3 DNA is TGTGCCAGCAGAAAGGACAGCCCCCCCTACGAGCAGTACTTC.

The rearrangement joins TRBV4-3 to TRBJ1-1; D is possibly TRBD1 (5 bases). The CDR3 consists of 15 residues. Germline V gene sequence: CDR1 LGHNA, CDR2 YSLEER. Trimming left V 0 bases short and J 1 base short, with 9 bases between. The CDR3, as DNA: TGCGCCAGCAGCCAAGAAATGACAGCGAACACTGAAGCTTTCTTT. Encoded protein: CASSQEMTANTEAFF.

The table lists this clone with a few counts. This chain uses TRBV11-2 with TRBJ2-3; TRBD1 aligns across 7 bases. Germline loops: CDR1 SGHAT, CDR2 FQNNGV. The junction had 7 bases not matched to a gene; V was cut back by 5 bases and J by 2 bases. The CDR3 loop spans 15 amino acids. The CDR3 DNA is TGTGCCAGCAGCCCTTGGACAGGACCCACAGATACGCAGTATTTT. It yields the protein CASSPWTGPTDTQYF.

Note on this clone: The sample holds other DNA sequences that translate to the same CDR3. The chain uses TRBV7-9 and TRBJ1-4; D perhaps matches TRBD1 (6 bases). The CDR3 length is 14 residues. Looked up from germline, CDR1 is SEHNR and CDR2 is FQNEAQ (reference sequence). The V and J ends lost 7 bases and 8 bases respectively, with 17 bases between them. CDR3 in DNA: TGTGCCAGCACCTTCGGACAGAGGAGGGAAAAACTGTTTTTT. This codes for CASTFGQRREKLFF. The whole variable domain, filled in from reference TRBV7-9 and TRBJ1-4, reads DTGVSQNPRHKITKRGQNVTFRCDPISEHNRLYWYRQTLGQGPEFLTYFQNEAQLEKSRLLSDRFSAERPKGSFSTLEIQRTEQGDSAMYLCASTFGQRREKLFFGSGTQLSVL.

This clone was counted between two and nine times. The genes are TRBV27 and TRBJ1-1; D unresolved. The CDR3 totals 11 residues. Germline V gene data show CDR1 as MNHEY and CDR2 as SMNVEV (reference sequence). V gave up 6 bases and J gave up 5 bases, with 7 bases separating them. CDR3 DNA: TGTGCCAGCAGGGGAGGAACTGAAGCTTTCTTT. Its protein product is CASRGGTEAFF.

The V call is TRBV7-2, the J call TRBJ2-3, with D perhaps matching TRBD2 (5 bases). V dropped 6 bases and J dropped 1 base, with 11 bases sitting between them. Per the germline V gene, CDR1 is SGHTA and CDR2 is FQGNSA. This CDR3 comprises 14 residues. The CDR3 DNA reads TGTGCCAGCAGGTCGACTATACGCACAGATACGCAGTATTTT. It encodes CASRSTIRTDTQYF.

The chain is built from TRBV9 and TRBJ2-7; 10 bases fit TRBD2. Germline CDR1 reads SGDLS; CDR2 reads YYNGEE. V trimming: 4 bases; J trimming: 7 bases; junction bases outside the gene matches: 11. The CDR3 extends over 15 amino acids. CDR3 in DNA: TGTGCCAGCAGCATGAGAGCGGGGGGGCCGGAAGAGCAGTACTTC. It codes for CASSMRAGGPEEQYF.

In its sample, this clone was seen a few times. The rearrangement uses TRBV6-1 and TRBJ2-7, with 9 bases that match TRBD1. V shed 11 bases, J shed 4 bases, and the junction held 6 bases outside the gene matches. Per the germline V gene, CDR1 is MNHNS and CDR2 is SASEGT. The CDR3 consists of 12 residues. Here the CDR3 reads CASGTGSYEQYF. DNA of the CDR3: TGTGCCTCCGGGACAGGGTCTTACGAGCAGTACTTC.

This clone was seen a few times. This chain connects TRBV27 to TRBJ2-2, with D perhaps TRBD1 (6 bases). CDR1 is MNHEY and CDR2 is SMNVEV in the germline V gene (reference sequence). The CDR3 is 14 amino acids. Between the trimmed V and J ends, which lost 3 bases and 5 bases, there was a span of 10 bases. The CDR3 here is CASSLGAGTGELFF. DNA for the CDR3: TGTGCCAGCAGTTTGGGGGCAGGGACCGGGGAGCTGTTTTTT.

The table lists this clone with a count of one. The CDR3 DNA sequence: TGTGCCATCAGTTCTCCCGGGACAGGCTCTGGAAACACCATATATTTT. Translated: CAISSPGTGSGNTIYF. V usage is TRBV10-3 and J usage is TRBJ1-3; 8 bases line up with TRBD1. V shed 5 bases and J 0 bases; nucleotides not matched to a gene: 6. Looked up from germline, CDR1 is ENHRY and CDR2 is SYGVKD. CDR3 length: 16 amino acids.

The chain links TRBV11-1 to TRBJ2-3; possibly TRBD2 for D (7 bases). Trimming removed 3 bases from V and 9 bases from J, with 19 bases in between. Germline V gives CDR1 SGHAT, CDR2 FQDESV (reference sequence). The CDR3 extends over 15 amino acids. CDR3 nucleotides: TGTGCCAGCAGCTTGAGGGGGGGGCCCGGAATCACGCAGTATTTT. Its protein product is CASSLRGGPGITQYF.

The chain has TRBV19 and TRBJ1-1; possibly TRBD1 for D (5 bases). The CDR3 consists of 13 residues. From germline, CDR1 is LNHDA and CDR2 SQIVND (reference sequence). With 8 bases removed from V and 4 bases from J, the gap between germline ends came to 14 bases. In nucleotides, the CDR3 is TGTGCCAGTCGAGAGGCAGGGTCCACTGAAGCTTTCTTT. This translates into CASREAGSTEAFF.

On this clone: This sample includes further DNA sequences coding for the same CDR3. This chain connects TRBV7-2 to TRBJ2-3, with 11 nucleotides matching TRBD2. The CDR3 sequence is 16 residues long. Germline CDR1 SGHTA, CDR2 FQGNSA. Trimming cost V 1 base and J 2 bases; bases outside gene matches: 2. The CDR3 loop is CASSLGLAGSTDTQYF. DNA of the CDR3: TGTGCCAGCAGCTTAGGACTAGCGGGGTCCACAGATACGCAGTATTTT.

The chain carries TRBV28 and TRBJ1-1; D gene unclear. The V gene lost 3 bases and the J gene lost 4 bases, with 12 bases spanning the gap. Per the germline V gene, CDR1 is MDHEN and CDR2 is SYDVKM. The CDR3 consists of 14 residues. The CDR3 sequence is CASSFPTGGTEAFF. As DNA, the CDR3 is TGTGCCAGCAGTTTCCCTACTGGAGGCACTGAAGCTTTCTTT.

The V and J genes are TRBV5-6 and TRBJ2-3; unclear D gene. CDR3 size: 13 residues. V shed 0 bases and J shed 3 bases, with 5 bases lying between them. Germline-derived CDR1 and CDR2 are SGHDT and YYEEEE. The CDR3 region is CASSLDRTDTQYF. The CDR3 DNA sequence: TGTGCCAGCAGCTTGGACAGAACAGATACGCAGTATTTT.

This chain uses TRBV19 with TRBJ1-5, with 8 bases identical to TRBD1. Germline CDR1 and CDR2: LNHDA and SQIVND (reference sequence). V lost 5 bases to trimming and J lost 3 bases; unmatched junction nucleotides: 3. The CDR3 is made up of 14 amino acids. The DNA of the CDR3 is TGTGCCAGTAGTTGGACAGGGACCAATCAGCCCCAGCATTTT. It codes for CASSWTGTNQPQHF. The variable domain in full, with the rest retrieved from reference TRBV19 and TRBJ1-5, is DGGITQSPKYLFRKEGQNVTLSCEQNLNHDAMYWYRQDPGQGLRLIYYSQIVNDFQKGDIAEGYSVSREKKESFPLTVTSAQKNPTAFYLCASSWTGTNQPQHFGDGTRLSIL.

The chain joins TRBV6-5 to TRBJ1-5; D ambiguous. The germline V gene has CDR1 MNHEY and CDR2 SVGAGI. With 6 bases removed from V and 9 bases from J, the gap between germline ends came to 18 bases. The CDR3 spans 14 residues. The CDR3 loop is CASRTKEPRRPQHF. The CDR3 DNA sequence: TGTGCCAGCAGAACCAAGGAGCCCCGACGGCCCCAGCATTTT.

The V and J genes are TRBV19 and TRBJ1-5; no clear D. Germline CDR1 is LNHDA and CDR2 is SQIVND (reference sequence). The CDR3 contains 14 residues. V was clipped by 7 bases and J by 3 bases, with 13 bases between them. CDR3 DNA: TGTGCCAGTACCCTCTACGGGTACAATCAGCCCCAGCATTTT. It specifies CASTLYGYNQPQHF.